One sample yielded the 17 T cell receptor beta chains listed below, sequenced in a study of cytomegalovirus exposure and HLA in healthy donors. PCR primers comprised 60 Vbeta and 13 Jbeta primers. Using immunoSEQ multiplex PCR, the repertoire was profiled, and TCRdb retains in-frame clones only, with some absent. The table records 95,000 to 150,000 clones, around three fifths of them present only once. Sequenced material: PBMCs. The receptor set was obtained from a middle-aged woman in good health and CMV-seropositive.

This chain joins TRBV7-9 and TRBJ2-7; 8 positions agree with TRBD1. CDR3 size: 13 residues. Germline CDR1 reads SEHNR; CDR2 reads FQNEAQ (reference sequence). With 6 bases clipped from V and 3 bases from J, the junction kept 4 bases outside the gene matches. The CDR3 DNA is TGTGCCAGCAGTTCAGGGGGCGTCTACGAGCAGTACTTC. Its protein is CASSSGGVYEQYF.

This chain connects TRBV7-9 to TRBJ2-3; 7 bases map to TRBD2. The CDR3 length is 15 residues. Germline CDR1 reads SEHNR; CDR2 reads FQNEAQ (reference sequence). After removal of 1 base from V and 3 bases from J, the junction contained 4 bases not matched to a gene. The CDR3 sequence is CASSLVGGGTDTQYF. The CDR3 DNA follows: TGTGCCAGCAGCTTAGTTGGGGGGGGGACAGATACGCAGTATTTT.

This clone was counted a single time. V is TRBV2 and J is TRBJ2-7; TRBD1 matches at 9 bases. The CDR3 length is 15 residues. The germline CDR1 and CDR2 sequences are SNHLY and FYNNEI. The V gene end was trimmed by 3 bases and the J gene end by 4 bases; junction bases not matched to a gene: 7. CDR3 bases: TGTGCCAGCAGTGAGGATGGGACAGGGTATTACGAGCAGTACTTC. The encoded protein is CASSEDGTGYYEQYF.

The chain links TRBV6-6 to TRBJ2-7; tentatively, D is TRBD2 (5 bases). The CDR3 loop spans 14 amino acids. In germline, CDR1 is MNHNY, CDR2 SVGAGI (reference sequence). V was shortened by 5 bases and J by 3 bases, with 14 bases between the two germline ends. The CDR3 loop reads CASSASVGGYEQYF. The CDR3 DNA is TGTGCCAGCAGTGCGTCAGTAGGAGGCTACGAGCAGTACTTC.

Here the CDR3 DNA reads TGTGCCTGGAGGAAAGGGAGTAACACTGAAGCTTTCTTT. Protein sequence: CAWRKGSNTEAFF. The chain is built from TRBV30 and TRBJ1-1, with no clear D. Trimming cost V 3 bases and J 2 bases, with 10 bases left between them. This CDR3 spans 13 amino acids. Germline V lookup: CDR1 GTSNPN, CDR2 SVGIG (reference sequence).

The rearrangement uses TRBV7-2 and TRBJ2-1; TRBD2 agrees at 9 bases. Germline V CDR1 and CDR2: SGHTA, FQGNSA. J lost 4 bases, V lost 5 bases, and 6 bases had no gene match. The CDR3 has 15 amino acids. CDR3 region: CASSPWTSEYNEQFF. CDR3 DNA: TGTGCCAGCAGCCCGTGGACTAGCGAATACAATGAGCAGTTCTTC.

This clone has a handful of counts. This chain links TRBV19 with TRBJ1-1; D is undetermined. Per the germline V gene, CDR1 is LNHDA and CDR2 is SQIVND (reference sequence). The ends were cut back, 6 bases at V and 1 base at J, with 9 bases in the middle. The CDR3 is made up of 13 amino acids. CDR3 sequence (DNA): TGTGCCAGTAGCCCAGGAGGGAACACTGAAGCTTTCTTT. Translating gives CASSPGGNTEAFF.

This clone was recorded only once. The chain is built from TRBV6-6 and TRBJ2-3; 9 bases match TRBD1. The V gene end was trimmed by 2 bases and the J gene end by 4 bases; junction bases not matched to a gene: 4. There are 15 residues in the CDR3. CDR1 is MNHNY, CDR2 SVGAGI, per germline (reference sequence). Written as DNA, the CDR3 is TGTGCCAGCAGTTACCGTGGGACAGGGTCAGATACGCAGTATTTT. This translates into CASSYRGTGSDTQYF.

This clone appeared a few times. V and J are TRBV29-1 and TRBJ2-2; the match to TRBD2 covers 13 bases. The CDR3 extends over 17 amino acids. Germline V gene data show CDR1 as SQVTM and CDR2 as ANQGSEA. Trimming cost V 6 bases and J 2 bases; bases outside gene matches: 9. CDR3 in amino acids: CSVDTGLAGANTGELFF. As DNA, the CDR3 is TGCAGCGTAGATACTGGACTAGCGGGAGCCAACACCGGGGAGCTGTTTTTT.

The gene calls are TRBV19 and TRBJ1-2; 10 nucleotides match TRBD1. The CDR3 is made up of 13 amino acids. Germline CDR1 and CDR2: LNHDA and SQIVND (reference sequence). Trimming removed 4 bases from V and 7 bases from J; junction bases left unmatched: 3. In DNA, the CDR3 is TGTGCCAGTAGTAGTGGACAGGGGGGTGGCTACACCTTC. This translates into CASSSGQGGGYTF.

The V call is TRBV9, the J call TRBJ1-2; 10 positions agree with TRBD1. The CDR3 totals 14 residues. Unmatched junction bases numbered 3, after V lost 0 bases and J lost 7 bases. Germline V CDR1 and CDR2: SGDLS, YYNGEE. The CDR3 is CASSVGQGASGYTF. CDR3 bases: TGTGCCAGCAGCGTAGGACAGGGGGCCAGTGGCTACACCTTC.

In DNA form, the CDR3 reads TGTGCCTGGAGTGATCTGACCCCTGGAGCCAATTCACCCCTCCACTTT. As protein: CAWSDLTPGANSPLHF. The chain carries TRBV30 and TRBJ1-6; no clear D. The CDR3 contains 16 residues. The V end lost 1 base, the J end lost 7 bases, and 17 bases lay between the germline ends. Germline values: CDR1 GTSNPN, CDR2 SVGIG (reference sequence).

The count of this clone is one. The chain combines TRBV5-4 with TRBJ2-5; the D is unclear. V lost 5 bases, J lost 1 base, and 12 bases lay in between. The CDR3 length is 14 residues. Germline assignment: CDR1 SGHNT and CDR2 YYREEE (reference sequence). CDR3 residues: CASRPDGGQETQYF. The CDR3 nucleotides are TGTGCCAGCAGACCAGACGGCGGCCAAGAGACCCAGTACTTC.

The rearrangement links TRBV27 to TRBJ2-7; 8 bases are a match to TRBD2. The CDR3 loop spans 14 amino acids. Germline values: CDR1 MNHEY, CDR2 SMNVEV (reference sequence). V lost 6 bases and J lost 6; bases outside the gene matches: 10. The CDR3 coding sequence is TGTGCCAGCAGCCACGGGATTAGCGGGGTCGAGCAGTACTTC. This gives the protein CASSHGISGVEQYF.

The gene calls are TRBV9 and TRBJ1-4, with 8 nucleotides matching TRBD1. Germline assignment: CDR1 SGDLS and CDR2 YYNGEE. The ends lost 3 bases at V and 3 bases at J; junction bases unmatched: 7. The CDR3 extends over 16 amino acids. The CDR3 loop reads CASSGAGGSSNEKLFF. DNA of the CDR3: TGTGCCAGCAGCGGGGCAGGGGGCTCGTCTAATGAAAAACTGTTTTTT.

The chain recombines TRBV9 with TRBJ2-1; 12 nucleotides agree with TRBD2. The CDR3 extends over 15 amino acids. Germline values: CDR1 SGDLS, CDR2 YYNGEE. V shed 3 bases and J 3 bases; nucleotides not matched to a gene: 1. CDR3 DNA: TGTGCCAGCAGCGCTAGCGGGGGGGACTACAATGAGCAGTTCTTC. It encodes CASSASGGDYNEQFF.

The table lists this clone with a count of one. The chain joins TRBV19 to TRBJ1-1, with D uncertain. This CDR3 region has 13 residues. Germline V lookup: CDR1 LNHDA, CDR2 SQIVND (reference sequence). V was shortened by 8 bases and J by 0 bases, with 10 bases between the two germline ends. In nucleotides, the CDR3 is TGTGCCAGTGAAAAATACATGAACACTGAAGCTTTCTTT. It is translated as CASEKYMNTEAFF.